This TCR beta chain came from a study of a mutant IDH1 vaccine in newly diagnosed glioma. At the level of the study: Antecedent treatment encompassed radiotherapy, temozolomide, or their combination; the majority received both. General study results and limits: The vaccine induced immune responses, and these occurred in over 90% of patients. Pseudoprogression showed no apparent link to changes in top peripheral T cell clonotypes.

Generated by immunoSEQ multiplex PCR, the TCRdb table keeps only in-frame clones and is missing some. The sample yields under 75,000 clones, 75% to 95% seen once. CDR3 length: 13 residues. V lost 3 bases and J 1 base, leaving 6 bases between the germline ends. Germline CDR1 and CDR2: MRHNA and SNTAGT. Time point specified: baseline, week 1 (first vaccination visit). Treatment in this sample: pre-vaccination baseline after standard-of-care therapy. On this clone itself: The antigen is undetermined.

This specimen was PBMCs, taken from a glioma patient treated with radiotherapy, temozolomide or both. The chain employs TRBV6-4 and TRBJ1-2; D is undetermined. The TCR originated in a man aged 45-65 years with glioma. CDR3 loop: CASSEGINYGYTF. CDR3 bases: TGTGCCAGCAGTGAGGGGATTAACTATGGCTACACCTTC.